This TCR beta chain was recovered during a study of tumor-infiltrating lymphocytes in primary liver carcinoma (dated by TCRdb to 2016 to 2017). Regarding the complete study: The five patients, three men and two women aged 30 to 69 years, had hepatocellular carcinoma (four) or combined HCC and intrahepatic cholangiocarcinoma (one). The tumors of the five patients were staged as T1-T3 N0M0, with maximum diameters ranging from roughly 4 to 10 cm. Each sample produced roughly 3.65 to 7.13 million productive TCRbeta reads, and read depth showed no significant difference between tissue types. For each liver tumor, the study sampled five regions along with adjacent normal tissue and blood, and applied TCRbeta repertoire sequencing, expression microarrays and whole-exome sequencing. A total of roughly 35 specimens from 5 patients, comprising about 25 tumor regions, 5 adjacent noncancerous liver tissues and 5 peripheral blood samples, were covered by TCRbeta repertoire sequencing. To link TCRbeta repertoire diversity to the local molecular phenotype, the 20 to 30 tumor region samples were profiled with Agilent mRNA microarrays. High reproducibility was observed for the technical replicate repertoires, with mean shared-clone rates roughly 0.92 and correlation coefficients above 0.95.

Starting from about 500 ng total RNA, TCRbeta-specific cDNA was produced by reverse transcription with a constant-region primer and ProtoScript II reverse transcriptase. Construction of the TCRbeta libraries relied on three nested rounds of multiplex PCR, following a slightly modified ARM-PCR procedure. A final 25-cycle PCR with Deep VentR polymerase added sample barcodes and Illumina adapters. Amplicons of 200-500 bp were gel-purified with a QIAquick gel extraction kit before sequencing. The TCRbeta amplicons were sequenced with 250-bp paired-end reads on an Illumina HiSeq 2500. The original pipeline was this. Trimmomatic v0.33 was used to quality-trim the reads, and FLASH v1.2.11 was used to merge paired reads so that full CDR3 sequences could be recovered. MiGEC v1.2.1b assigned V, D and J germline segments to the rearranged TCRbeta sequences. Clonotype statistics and Shannon-Wiener diversity indices were computed with VDJtools v1.0.0. Except for diversity analysis, only the 250 most abundant clonotypes of each sample were used in subsequent analyses to reduce sampling bias. Using fastp at Q25 and MiXCR, TCRdb reprocessed the public reads and kept productive beta chains. Every CDR3 protein is listed once, alongside the most common genes and DNA of its rows. The V and J calls, along with clone size, are taken from TCRdb and not from the paper's own processing. In this sample the table shows fewer than 250,000 distinct CDR3 sequences, around four fifths of which occur a single time. 15% to 20% of the sample belongs to the ten largest clones.

Overall results and qualifications from the work: Only about 8-25% of top clones were found in all five regions of a tumor, suggesting spatial heterogeneity of tumor-infiltrating T cells. The top 250 clones accounted for a significantly greater share of the repertoire in tumors than in blood (p = 0.039). Since the samples were bulk and unsorted, there was no way to compare CD4+ and CD8+ T cell repertoires. Pairs of tumor regions showed greater repertoire overlap (mean around 35%) than tumor-adjacent pairs (17%) or tumor-blood pairs (around 15%), which is consistent with antigen-driven expansion. Only the TCR beta chain was sequenced, which likely underestimates true repertoire diversity because unpaired alpha chains were not captured. Only five patients were included in the study, and the authors note that the findings should be validated in a larger study.

Of note for this clonotype: Its antigen is not yet known. The junction departs from the called germline gene at one end, perhaps through a read error.

Without any cell sorting, total RNA and DNA were co-extracted from around 18-30 mg of bulk tissue using the AllPrep DNA/RNA mini kit. Surgical resection was performed in China between November 2015 and 2016 on several patients with histopathologically diagnosed primary liver carcinoma. At the time of sampling, the patients had chronic HBV infection and had not received any treatment. Each tumor was sampled at five spatially separated regions: the superior, inferior, left-lateral and right-lateral poles and the tumor centre. More than 75% viable tumor cells were found by histology in every tumor sample. Fresh tumor and adjacent tissue pieces were bisected; one half was stored in RNAlater at -80°C, the other sent for histology. The sample was tumor tissue from primary liver carcinoma. The sequence derives from a man in his forties or fifties with primary liver carcinoma and hepatitis B virus infection.

In nucleotide form, the sequence is TGCGCTAGCATGGAAGCGGGATCCAAAAGCATTCAGTACTTC. This gives the protein CASMEAGSKSIQYF. Recombination joined TRBV5-1 with TRBJ2-4, with 7 central nucleotides matching TRBD2. CDR3 length: 14 amino acids, cysteine to phenylalanine. Only the CDR3 region is kept as DNA, spanning 42 bases read in frame from base 1. CDR1 and CDR2 were assigned from the germline V gene as SGHRS and YFSETQ.